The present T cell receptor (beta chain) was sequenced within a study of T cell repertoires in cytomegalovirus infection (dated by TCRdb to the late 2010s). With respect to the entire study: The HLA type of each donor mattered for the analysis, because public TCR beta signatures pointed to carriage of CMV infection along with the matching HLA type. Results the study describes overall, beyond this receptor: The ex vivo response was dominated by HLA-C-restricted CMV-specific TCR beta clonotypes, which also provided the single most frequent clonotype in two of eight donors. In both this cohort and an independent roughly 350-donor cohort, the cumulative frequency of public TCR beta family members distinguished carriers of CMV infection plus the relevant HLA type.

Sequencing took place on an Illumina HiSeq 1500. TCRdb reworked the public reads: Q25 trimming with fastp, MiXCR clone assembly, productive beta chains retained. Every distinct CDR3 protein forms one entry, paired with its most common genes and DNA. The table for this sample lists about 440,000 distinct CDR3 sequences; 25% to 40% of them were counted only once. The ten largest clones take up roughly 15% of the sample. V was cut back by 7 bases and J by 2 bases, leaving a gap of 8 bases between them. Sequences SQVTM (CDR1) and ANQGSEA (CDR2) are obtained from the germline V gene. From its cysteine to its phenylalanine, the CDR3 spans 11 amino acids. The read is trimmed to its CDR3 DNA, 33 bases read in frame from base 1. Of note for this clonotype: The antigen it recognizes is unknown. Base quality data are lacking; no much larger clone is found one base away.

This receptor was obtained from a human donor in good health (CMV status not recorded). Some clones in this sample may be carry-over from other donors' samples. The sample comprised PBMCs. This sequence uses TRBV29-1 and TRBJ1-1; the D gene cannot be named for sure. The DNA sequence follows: TGCAGCGGACTACATAACACTGAAGCTTTCTTT. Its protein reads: CSGLHNTEAFF.